This TCR beta chain was observed in a study of T cells after yellow fever vaccination. This clonotype has more than one count but fewer than ten. Its matching antigen is unknown. Study-level results: Weaker, the secondary response had a peak occurring faster, on day 5 versus 15.

Template-switching 5'RACE yielded the TCR cDNA; a universal primer site and UMIs were added in the process. MiXCR was run by TCRdb on the 5' RACE reads, yielding one entry per CDR3 protein. This table holds about 630,000 distinct CDR3 sequences, approximately 13% found once. Sequencing was performed on PBMCs, taken on the day of the yellow fever booster vaccination. This TCR derives from a man aged 25-45 years who received the YFV17D yellow fever vaccine.

CDR3 sequence reads: CASSFHSSRRDTDTQYF. Here the CDR3 DNA reads TGTGCCAGCAGCTTCCATAGTTCGCGGAGAGACACAGATACGCAGTATTTT. The rearrangement uses TRBV11-1 and TRBJ2-3; D gene ambiguous. With 3 bases removed from V and 2 bases from J, the gap between germline ends came to 18 bases. Per the germline V gene, CDR1 is SGHAT and CDR2 is FQDESV (reference sequence). The CDR3 is 17 amino acids.